The 18 T cell receptor beta chains reported below all come from one sample, sequenced in a study of T cell clusters in autoimmune cytopenias. One tube held mixed TRB-A and TRB-B primer pools for touch-down PCR. Reprocessing the multiplex PCR reads, TCRdb reports a single entry for every CDR3 protein and omits DNA. The table lists about 6,600 distinct CDR3 sequences, with 4.5% to 6% in the top ten. TRB amplification used 250 ng of peripheral blood genomic DNA. These same records also appear under a second study, on T cell repertoires in aging, cancer and after chemotherapy.

The material sequenced was peripheral blood. The receptors here all came from a human donor in good health.

This clonotype is called medium-sized based on its frequency. This chain links TRBV27 with TRBJ1-5; with no DNA, the TCRdb D assignment of TRBD1 cannot be verified. The CDR3 is 14 residues long. Germline CDR1 and CDR2: MNHEY and SMNVEV (reference sequence). The CDR3 reads CASSSNRGRQPQHF.

J is TRBJ2-7 and V is TRBV11-3; there is no DNA to check the TCRdb D call of TRBD1. This CDR3 is 16 amino acids long. The V gene's germline CDR1 is SGHNT and CDR2 YENEEA. The CDR3 loop is CASSFDKRGPSYEQYF.

This chain joins TRBV7-9 and TRBJ2-7; the D gene TCRdb calls, TRBD2, cannot be checked with no DNA. CDR1 and CDR2 from the germline V gene are SEHNR and FQNEAQ (reference sequence). There are 13 residues in the CDR3. The CDR3 loop is CASMSGDLYEQYF.

By frequency, this clonotype is medium-sized. This sequence joins TRBV27 and TRBJ1-4; TCRdb's D call, TRBD1, is unchecked because there is no DNA. This CDR3 spans 13 amino acids. Germline loops: CDR1 MNHEY, CDR2 SMNVEV (reference sequence). The CDR3 loop is CASRPGGDEKLFF. Using reference TRBV27 and TRBJ1-4 for the parts outside the CDR3, the full variable domain is EAQVTQNPRYLITVTGKKLTVTCSQNMNHEYMSWYRQDPGLGLRQIYYSMNVEVTDKGDVPEGYKVSRKEKRNFPLILESPSPNQTSLYFCASRPGGDEKLFFGSGTQLSVL.

The V call is TRBV24-1, the J call TRBJ1-3; TCRdb outputs TRBD1, but without DNA this stays unchecked. The CDR3 contains 18 residues. Germline values: CDR1 KGHDR, CDR2 SFDVKD. The CDR3 region is CATSDTGTDYHSGNTIYF.

This rearrangement joins TRBV6-4 to TRBJ2-1; lacking DNA, the TRBD1 call made by TCRdb goes unchecked. The CDR3 is 15 amino acids. Germline loops: CDR1 MRHNA, CDR2 SNTAGT. CDR3 amino acids: CASSPVAGAIFEQFF.

V and J are TRBV5-4 and TRBJ2-5; TCRdb's D call, TRBD2, is unchecked because there is no DNA. CDR3 size: 16 residues. Looked up from germline, CDR1 is SGHNT and CDR2 is YYREEE (reference sequence). The CDR3 loop is CASSLGGPSFQETQYF.

Frequency places this clonotype as medium-sized. This chain links TRBV19 with TRBJ1-6. This CDR3 is built from 14 residues. CDR1 is LNHDA, CDR2 SQIVND, per germline (reference sequence). The CDR3 loop is CASSSPAGPSPLHF. Supplemented by reference TRBV19 and TRBJ1-6, the full variable domain reads DGGITQSPKYLFRKEGQNVTLSCEQNLNHDAMYWYRQDPGQGLRLIYYSQIVNDFQKGDIAEGYSVSREKKESFPLTVTSAQKNPTAFYLCASSSPAGPSPLHFGNGTRLTVT.

The chain joins TRBV6-5 to TRBJ2-2; the TRBD1 assignment by TCRdb is unverifiable without DNA. The V gene's germline CDR1 is MNHEY and CDR2 SVGAGI. The length of the CDR3 is 15 residues. The CDR3 sequence is CASTDRDLATGELFF.

The chain has TRBV20-1 and TRBJ1-2; TCRdb names TRBD1, which stays unverified in the absence of DNA. The CDR3 sequence is 12 residues long. Looked up from germline, CDR1 is DFQATT and CDR2 is SNEGSKA (reference sequence). The CDR3 loop reads CSLTGTGNGYTF.

The chain joins TRBV6-5 to TRBJ2-7; without DNA, the TCRdb call of TRBD2 cannot be checked. The CDR3 contains 15 residues. Germline assignment: CDR1 MNHEY and CDR2 SVGAGI. CDR3 protein: CASRTNSGASYEQYF.

This clonotype is classed as medium-sized (0.01 to 0.1%) by frequency. The chain recombines TRBV5-4 with TRBJ2-7; absent DNA, TCRdb's TRBD1 call cannot be checked. Germline values: CDR1 SGHNT, CDR2 YYREEE (reference sequence). This CDR3 has 19 residues. CDR3 amino acids: CASSTGGRITGGNTYEQYF. Looking up the rest from reference TRBV5-4 and TRBJ2-7 gives the full variable domain: ETGVTQSPTHLIKTRGQQVTLRCSSQSGHNTVSWYQQALGQGPQFIFQYYREEENGRGNFPPRFSGLQFPNYSSELNVNALELDDSALYLCASSTGGRITGGNTYEQYFGPGTRLTVT.

The rearrangement joins TRBV7-2 to TRBJ1-3. Germline CDR1 is SGHTA and CDR2 is FQGNSA. The CDR3 has 13 amino acids. This CDR3 is CASSTYKGNTIYF.

This clonotype is identified as medium-sized (0.01 to 0.1%) from frequency. The chain uses TRBV6-2 or TRBV6-3 and TRBJ2-1; TCRdb gives TRBD2 as the D gene, but with no DNA this cannot be confirmed. Germline V gene data show CDR1 as MNHEY and CDR2 as SVGEGT. CDR3 length: 16 residues. The CDR3 sequence: CASRVTGTSGAVEQFF.

The CDR3 here is CASSQEGGRGGGTGELFF. The chain links TRBV4-2 to TRBJ2-2; TCRdb lists TRBD1, though no DNA is available to test this call. Germline CDR1 reads LGHNA; CDR2 reads YNFKEQ. The CDR3 is 18 residues long.

V and J are TRBV4-3 and TRBJ1-2; the D gene TCRdb calls, TRBD1, cannot be checked with no DNA. The CDR3 contains 13 residues. In germline, CDR1 is LGHNA, CDR2 YSLEER. This chain's CDR3 is CASSQDGGGGYTF.

This clonotype ranks as medium-sized in terms of frequency. V usage is TRBV19 and J usage is TRBJ2-7; without DNA, the TCRdb call of TRBD1 cannot be checked. CDR3 length: 13 residues. The germline V gene has CDR1 LNHDA and CDR2 SQIVND (reference sequence). The CDR3 here is CATTRDRGDEQYF.

This clonotype is identified as medium-sized (0.01 to 0.1%) from frequency. The chain couples TRBV7-6 to TRBJ2-2; TCRdb selects TRBD2, and the lack of DNA leaves this call unchecked. Germline-derived CDR1 and CDR2 are SGHVS and FNYEAQ. CDR3 length: 15 amino acids. CDR3: CASSSGQGGTGELFF.